This record concerns one T cell receptor (beta chain) sequence. In the original workflow: For nucleated cells, counts were estimated from reference gene primer amplification. Clones were read by immunoSEQ multiplex PCR, and TCRdb kept only the in-frame ones, dropping some. V and J calls and clone size are given by that table; D and trimming were obtained from the DNA. The data hold roughly 100,000 clones, with roughly 88% observed a single time. This record comes from a study of blood T cell repertoires in COVID-19. Study as a whole: Samples taken during acute and convalescent COVID-19 were collected in the United States, Italy and Spain. From T cells, B-cell-depleted T cells, or PBMCs came the material, which was cDNA or gDNA.

The specimen sequenced was peripheral blood. This sequence originates from a human donor in a cohort sampled during active COVID-19.

CDR3 amino acids: CASSQDVAYEQYF. In nucleotides, the CDR3 is TGCGCCAGCAGCCAAGACGTAGCCTACGAGCAGTACTTC. The rearrangement uses TRBV4-3 and TRBJ2-7; no reliable D call. Trimming shortened V by 0 bases and J by 2 bases, and 5 bases separated the two germline ends. This CDR3 comprises 13 residues. The germline V gene has CDR1 LGHNA and CDR2 YSLEER.